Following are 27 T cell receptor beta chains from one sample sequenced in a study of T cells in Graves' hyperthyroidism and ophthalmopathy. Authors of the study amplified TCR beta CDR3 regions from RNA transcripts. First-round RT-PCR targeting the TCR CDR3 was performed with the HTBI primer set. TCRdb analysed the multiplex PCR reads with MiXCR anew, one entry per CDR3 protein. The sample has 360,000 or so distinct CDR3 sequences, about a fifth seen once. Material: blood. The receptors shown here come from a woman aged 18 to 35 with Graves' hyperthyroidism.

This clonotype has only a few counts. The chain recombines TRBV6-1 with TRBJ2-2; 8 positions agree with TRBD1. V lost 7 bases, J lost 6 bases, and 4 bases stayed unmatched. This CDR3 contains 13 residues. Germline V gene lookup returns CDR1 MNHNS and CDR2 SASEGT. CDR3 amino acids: CASKDREAGELFF. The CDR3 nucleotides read TGTGCCAGCAAGGACAGGGAGGCCGGGGAGCTGTTTTTT.

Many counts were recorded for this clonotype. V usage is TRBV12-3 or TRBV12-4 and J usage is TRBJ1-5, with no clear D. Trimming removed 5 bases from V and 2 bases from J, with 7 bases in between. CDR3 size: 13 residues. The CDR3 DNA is TGTGCCAGCAGTCCCGTTGGCAATCAGCCCCAGCATTTT. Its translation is CASSPVGNQPQHF.

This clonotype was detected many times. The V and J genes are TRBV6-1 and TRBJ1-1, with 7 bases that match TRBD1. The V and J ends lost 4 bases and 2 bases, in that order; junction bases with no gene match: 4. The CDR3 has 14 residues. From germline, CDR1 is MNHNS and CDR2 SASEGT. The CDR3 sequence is CASSAGTANTEAFF. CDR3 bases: TGTGCCAGCAGTGCCGGGACAGCTAACACTGAAGCTTTCTTT.

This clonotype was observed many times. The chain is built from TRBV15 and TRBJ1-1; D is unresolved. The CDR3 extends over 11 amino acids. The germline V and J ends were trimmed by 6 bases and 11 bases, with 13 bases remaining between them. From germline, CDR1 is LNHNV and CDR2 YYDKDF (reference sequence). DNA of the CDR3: TGTGCCACCAGTAGGAGGGCACGGGCTTTCTTT. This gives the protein CATSRRARAFF.

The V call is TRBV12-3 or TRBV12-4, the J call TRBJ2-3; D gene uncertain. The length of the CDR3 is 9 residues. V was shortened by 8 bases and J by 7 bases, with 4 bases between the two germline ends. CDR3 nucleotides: TGTGCCAGCGGTCATACGCAGTATTTT. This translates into CASGHTQYF.

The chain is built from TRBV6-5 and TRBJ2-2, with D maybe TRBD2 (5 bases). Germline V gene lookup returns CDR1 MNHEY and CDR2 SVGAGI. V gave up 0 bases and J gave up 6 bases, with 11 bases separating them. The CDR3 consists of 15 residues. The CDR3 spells CASSYSRVMPGELFF. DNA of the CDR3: TGTGCCAGCAGTTACTCGAGGGTGATGCCCGGGGAGCTGTTTTTT.

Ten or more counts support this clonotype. CDR3 region: CASSSSRDRGETQYF. CDR3 DNA sequence: TGTGCCAGCAGCTCGTCCCGGGACAGGGGAGAGACCCAGTACTTC. The gene calls are TRBV7-3 and TRBJ2-5; TRBD1 matches at 10 bases. Germline CDR1 SGHTA, CDR2 FQGTGA. V lost 4 bases and J lost 4; bases outside the gene matches: 6. The length of the CDR3 is 15 residues.

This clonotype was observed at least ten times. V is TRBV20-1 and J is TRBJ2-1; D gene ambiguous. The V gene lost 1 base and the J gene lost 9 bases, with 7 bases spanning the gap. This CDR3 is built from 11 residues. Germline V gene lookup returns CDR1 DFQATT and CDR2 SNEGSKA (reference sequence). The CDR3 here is CSARGPTEQFF. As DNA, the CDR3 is TGCAGTGCTAGAGGCCCAACTGAGCAGTTCTTC.

CDR3 sequence reads: CASSPRLAGGYTGELFF. DNA of the CDR3: TGTGCCAGCAGCCCAAGACTAGCGGGGGGTTACACCGGGGAGCTGTTTTTT. The rearrangement joins TRBV9 to TRBJ2-2; 13 bases fit TRBD2. The germline CDR1 and CDR2 sequences are SGDLS and YYNGEE. Trimming cost V 4 bases and J 3 bases; bases outside gene matches: 6. This CDR3 region has 17 residues. The variable domain in full, completed from reference TRBV9 and TRBJ2-2, reads DSGVTQTPKHLITATGQRVTLRCSPRSGDLSVYWYQQSLDQGLQFLIQYYNGEERAKGNILERFSAQQFPDLHSELNLSSLELGDSALYFCASSPRLAGGYTGELFFGEGSRLTVL.

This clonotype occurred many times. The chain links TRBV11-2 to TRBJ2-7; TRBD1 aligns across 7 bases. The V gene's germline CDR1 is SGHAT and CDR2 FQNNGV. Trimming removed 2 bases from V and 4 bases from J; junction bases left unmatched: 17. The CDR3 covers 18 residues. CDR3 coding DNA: TGTGCCAGCAGCTTAAAAGAGTTTAAGGGACAGCGAACTTACGAGCAGTACTTC. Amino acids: CASSLKEFKGQRTYEQYF.

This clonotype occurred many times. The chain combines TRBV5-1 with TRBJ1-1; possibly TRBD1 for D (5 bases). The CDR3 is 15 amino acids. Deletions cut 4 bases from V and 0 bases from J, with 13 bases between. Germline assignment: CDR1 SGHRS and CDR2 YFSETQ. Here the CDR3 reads CASSPLTAMNTEAFF. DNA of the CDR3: TGCGCCAGCAGCCCATTGACAGCCATGAACACTGAAGCTTTCTTT. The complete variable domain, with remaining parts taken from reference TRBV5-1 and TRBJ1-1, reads KAGVTQTPRYLIKTRGQQVTLSCSPISGHRSVSWYQQTPGQGLQFLFEYFSETQRNKGNFPGRFSGRQFSNSRSEMNVSTLELGDSALYLCASSPLTAMNTEAFFGQGTRLTVV.

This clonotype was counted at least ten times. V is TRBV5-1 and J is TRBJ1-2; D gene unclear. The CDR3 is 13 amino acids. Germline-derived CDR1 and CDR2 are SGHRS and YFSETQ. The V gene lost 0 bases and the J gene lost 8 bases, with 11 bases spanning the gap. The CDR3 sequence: CASSLDSGFGYTF. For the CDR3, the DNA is TGCGCCAGCAGCTTGGATTCCGGGTTCGGCTACACCTTC.

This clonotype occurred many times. The chain's CDR3 is CASSVLEGPLPYEQYF. CDR3 in DNA: TGTGCCAGCAGTGTATTGGAGGGTCCGCTTCCCTACGAGCAGTACTTC. The rearrangement joins TRBV6-1 to TRBJ2-7; D is possibly TRBD2 (6 bases). CDR1 and CDR2 from the germline V gene are MNHNS and SASEGT. V was cut by 4 bases and J by 2 bases, with 18 bases left in between. This CDR3 contains 16 residues.

CDR3 loop: CASSSGWLYEQYF. CDR3 in DNA: TGTGCCAGCAGCTCGGGGTGGCTTTACGAGCAGTACTTC. This chain uses TRBV12-3 or TRBV12-4 with TRBJ2-7; TRBD2 is a possible D gene (5 bases). The CDR3 loop spans 13 amino acids. V was clipped by 6 bases and J by 4 bases, with 13 bases between them.

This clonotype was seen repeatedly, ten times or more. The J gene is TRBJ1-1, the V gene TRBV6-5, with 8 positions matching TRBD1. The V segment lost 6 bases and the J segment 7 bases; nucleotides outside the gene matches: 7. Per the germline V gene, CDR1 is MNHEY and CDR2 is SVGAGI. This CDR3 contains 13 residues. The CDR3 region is CASSRDRTDEAFF. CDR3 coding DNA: TGTGCCAGCAGCCGGGACAGGACGGATGAAGCTTTCTTT.

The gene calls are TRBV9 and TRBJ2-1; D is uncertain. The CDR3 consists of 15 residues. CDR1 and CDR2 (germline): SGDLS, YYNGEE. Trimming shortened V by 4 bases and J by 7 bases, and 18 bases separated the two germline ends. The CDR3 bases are TGTGCCAGCAGCCCCAGGTCCAATGAGGTTAATGAGCAGTTCTTC. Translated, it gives CASSPRSNEVNEQFF.

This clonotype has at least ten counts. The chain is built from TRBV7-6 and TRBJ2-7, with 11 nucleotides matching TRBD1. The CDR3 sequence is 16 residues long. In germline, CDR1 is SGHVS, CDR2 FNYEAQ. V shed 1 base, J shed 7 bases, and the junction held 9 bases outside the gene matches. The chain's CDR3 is CASSLGGQGAFGEQYF. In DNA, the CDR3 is TGTGCCAGCAGCTTAGGTGGACAGGGGGCGTTCGGGGAGCAGTACTTC.

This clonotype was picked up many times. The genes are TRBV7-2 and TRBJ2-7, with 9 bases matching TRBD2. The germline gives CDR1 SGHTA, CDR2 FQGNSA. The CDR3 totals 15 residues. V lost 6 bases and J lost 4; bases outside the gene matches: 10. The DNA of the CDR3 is TGTGCCAGCAGTCTAAGCGGGGGGAAATCTTACGAGCAGTACTTC. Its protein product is CASSLSGGKSYEQYF. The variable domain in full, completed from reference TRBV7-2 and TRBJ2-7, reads GAGVSQSPSNKVTEKGKDVELRCDPISGHTALYWYRQSLGQGLEFLIYFQGNSAPDKSGLPSDRFSAERTGGSVSTLTIQRTQQEDSAVYLCASSLSGGKSYEQYFGPGTRLTVT.

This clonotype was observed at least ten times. DNA of the CDR3: TGCAGTGCAAGCCCGCAGTTTCCCCTAGCCAAAAACATTCAGTACTTC. Its protein product is CSASPQFPLAKNIQYF. The chain is built from TRBV20-1 and TRBJ2-4; no definite D call. The V gene lost 6 bases and the J gene lost 0 bases, with 18 bases spanning the gap. Germline CDR1 DFQATT, CDR2 SNEGSKA (reference sequence). The length of the CDR3 is 16 residues.

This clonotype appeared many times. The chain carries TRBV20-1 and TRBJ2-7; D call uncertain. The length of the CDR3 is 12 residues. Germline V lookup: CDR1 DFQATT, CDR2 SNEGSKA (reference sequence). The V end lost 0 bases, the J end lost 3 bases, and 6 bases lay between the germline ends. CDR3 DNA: TGCAGTGCTAGAGAGGATAACTACGAGCAGTACTTC. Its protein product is CSAREDNYEQYF.

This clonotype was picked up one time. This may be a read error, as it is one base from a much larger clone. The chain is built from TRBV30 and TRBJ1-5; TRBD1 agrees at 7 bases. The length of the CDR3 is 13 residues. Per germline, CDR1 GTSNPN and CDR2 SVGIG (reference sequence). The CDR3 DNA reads TGTGCCTGGGCCCGGGACAGCGATCAGCCCCAGGATTTT. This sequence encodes CAWARDSDQPQDF.

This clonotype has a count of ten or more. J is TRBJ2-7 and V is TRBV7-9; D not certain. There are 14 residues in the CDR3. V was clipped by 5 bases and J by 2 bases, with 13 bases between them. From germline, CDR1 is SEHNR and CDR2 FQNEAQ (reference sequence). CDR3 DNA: TGTGCCAGCAGCCCCACGCTGAAGACCTACGAGCAGTACTTC. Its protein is CASSPTLKTYEQYF.

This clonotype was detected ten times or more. CDR3 in DNA: TGCAGCGTTGAAGAGGACAGGGGGTTACTCTATGGCTACACCTTC. This translates into CSVEEDRGLLYGYTF. The chain is built from TRBV29-1 and TRBJ1-2, with 10 nucleotides matching TRBD1. Germline CDR1 SQVTM, CDR2 ANQGSEA. V shed 0 bases, J shed 4 bases, and the junction held 5 bases outside the gene matches. The CDR3 totals 15 residues.

The CDR3 coding sequence is TGTGCCAGCAGCTATACAGGCCTCCCTGGAAACACCATATATTTT. It yields the protein CASSYTGLPGNTIYF. The chain is built from TRBV9 and TRBJ1-3; tentatively, D is TRBD1 (5 bases). Germline loops: CDR1 SGDLS, CDR2 YYNGEE. The CDR3 is 15 residues long. Trimming took 4 bases from V and 2 from J, leaving 13 bases between them.

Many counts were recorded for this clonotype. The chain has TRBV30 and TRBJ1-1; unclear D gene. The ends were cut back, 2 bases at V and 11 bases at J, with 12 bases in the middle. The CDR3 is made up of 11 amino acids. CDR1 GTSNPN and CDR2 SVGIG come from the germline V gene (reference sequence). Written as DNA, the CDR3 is TGTGCCTGGAGTCTGGAGATTATGGCTTTCTTT. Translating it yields CAWSLEIMAFF.

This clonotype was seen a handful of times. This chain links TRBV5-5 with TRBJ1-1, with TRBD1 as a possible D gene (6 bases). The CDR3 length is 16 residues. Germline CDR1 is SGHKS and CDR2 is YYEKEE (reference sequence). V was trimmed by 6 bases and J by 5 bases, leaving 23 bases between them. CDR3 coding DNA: TGTGCCAGCACCCCTAGGCGGGGGGCTGGATATACTGAAGCTTTCTTT. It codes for CASTPRRGAGYTEAFF. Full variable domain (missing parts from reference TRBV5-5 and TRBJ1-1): DAGVTQSPTHLIKTRGQQVTLRCSPISGHKSVSWYQQVLGQGPQFIFQYYEKEERGRGNFPDRFSARQFPNYSSELNVNALLLGDSALYLCASTPRRGAGYTEAFFGQGTRLTVV.

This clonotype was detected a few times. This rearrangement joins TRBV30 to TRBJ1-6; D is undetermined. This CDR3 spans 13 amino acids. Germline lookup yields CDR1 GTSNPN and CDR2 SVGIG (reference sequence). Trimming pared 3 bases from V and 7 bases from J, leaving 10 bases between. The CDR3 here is CAWSLIPNSPLHF. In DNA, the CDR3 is TGTGCCTGGAGCTTAATTCCCAATTCACCCCTCCACTTT. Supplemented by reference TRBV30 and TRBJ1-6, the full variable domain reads SQTIHQWPATLVQPVGSPLSLECTVEGTSNPNLYWYRQAAGRGLQLLFYSVGIGQISSEVPQNLSASRPQDRQFILSSKKLLLSDSGFYLCAWSLIPNSPLHFGNGTRLTVT.